This T cell receptor (beta chain) was obtained from a study of blood T cell repertoires in COVID-19. About the study: From the United States, Italy and Spain came samples of acute and convalescent COVID-19. The cDNA or gDNA used as material had been derived from T cells, B-cell-depleted T cells, or PBMCs.

Original analysis: Amplified reference gene primers provided the basis for estimating nucleated cell counts. Clones were read by immunoSEQ multiplex PCR, and TCRdb kept only the in-frame ones, dropping some. V, J and clone size are those of that table, while D and trimming were read from the DNA. The sample has 250,000 to 400,000 clones; 85% to 90% are singletons. Trimming at V came to 8 bases and at J to 8 bases, leaving 13 bases not matched to a gene. Germline CDR1 and CDR2: WSHSY and SAAADI. This CDR3 region has 14 residues. Patients at the Seattle site were enrolled during active infection and followed longitudinally.

The TCR was taken from a woman in her twenties or thirties with COVID-19, enrolled during active disease. The J gene is TRBJ2-7, the V gene TRBV10-2, with 9 bases fitting TRBD2. Sequencing was carried out using peripheral blood. In DNA form, the CDR3 reads TGCGCCAGCCTTACTAGCGGGTTATCTACACAGCAGTACTTC. This codes for CASLTSGLSTQQYF.